The clone carrying this TCR beta chain was counted only a few times. The record originates from a study of cytomegalovirus exposure and HLA in healthy donors. Primers: 60 Vbeta forward and 13 Jbeta reverse. Data came from immunoSEQ multiplex PCR; TCRdb stores just in-frame clones and leaves some out. The data show more than 20,000 clones, roughly three quarters seen once. The CDR3 has 17 amino acids. CDR1 and CDR2 from the germline V gene are MNHEY and SMNVEV (reference sequence). The ends were cut back, 0 bases at V and 0 bases at J, with 12 bases in the middle. The chain uses TRBV27 and TRBJ2-4; tentative D call: TRBD1 (5 bases). Material for sequencing was PBMCs. The source is a male donor in good health and CMV-seronegative. Here the CDR3 DNA reads TGTGCCAGCAGTTTATCGACAGACCGATTAGCCAAAAACATTCAGTACTTC. It yields the protein CASSLSTDRLAKNIQYF.